One sample yielded the 27 T cell receptor beta chains listed below, sequenced in a study of blood T cell repertoires in COVID-19. Using immunoSEQ multiplex PCR, the repertoire was profiled, and TCRdb retains in-frame clones only, with some absent. The repertoire includes over 150,000 clones, 70% to 80% of them detected once, and approximately 13% sits in the top ten. Sequenced: peripheral blood. The receptors were gathered from a woman between 45 and 65 years old with acute or convalescent COVID-19.

The chain employs TRBV7-8 and TRBJ1-5; TRBD1 matches at 11 bases. The CDR3 extends over 17 amino acids. With 2 bases clipped from V and 6 bases from J, the junction kept 9 bases outside the gene matches. Germline V gene data show CDR1 as SGHVS and CDR2 as FQNEAQ. CDR3 loop: CASSLSAGTGGSQPQHF. As DNA, the CDR3 is TGTGCCAGCAGCTTATCCGCCGGGACAGGGGGAAGTCAGCCCCAGCATTTT.

The rearrangement joins TRBV3-1 (or the pseudogene TRBV3-2) to TRBJ1-6; a weak D match, TRBD1 (6 bases). From germline, CDR1 is LGHDT and CDR2 YNNKEL (reference sequence). Trimming shortened V by 5 bases and J by 7 bases, and 12 bases separated the two germline ends. CDR3 length: 14 residues. CDR3 in amino acids: CASSSQGTNSPLHF. In DNA form, the CDR3 reads TGTGCCAGCAGCTCACAGGGAACCAATTCACCCCTCCACTTT.

The CDR3 region is CASSSLGGWGGTTDTQYF. The CDR3 DNA reads TGTGCCAGCAGCTCCTTGGGGGGCTGGGGGGGGACAACAGATACGCAGTATTTT. The genes are TRBV11-2 and TRBJ2-3, with D possibly being TRBD2 (7 bases). The germline CDR1 and CDR2 sequences are SGHAT and FQNNGV. This CDR3 spans 18 amino acids. Trimming shortened V by 4 bases and J by 3 bases, and 23 bases separated the two germline ends.

The chain joins TRBV2 to TRBJ1-1; D gene unclear. The CDR3 spans 9 residues. The germline V and J ends were trimmed by 8 bases and 7 bases, with 5 bases remaining between them. Germline V gene lookup returns CDR1 SNHLY and CDR2 FYNNEI. The CDR3 bases are TGTGCCAGCCGTTTTGAAGCTTTCTTT. This encodes CASRFEAFF.

The chain couples TRBV6-6 to TRBJ1-2; 9 bases align to TRBD1. Trimming removed 5 bases from V and 0 bases from J; junction bases left unmatched: 16. The CDR3 length is 19 residues. Germline V CDR1 and CDR2: MNHNY, SVGAGI (reference sequence). CDR3 sequence (DNA): TGTGCCAGCAGTCGAATCCGGGGGGACAGGGACCCTCCTAACTATGGCTACACCTTC. It specifies CASSRIRGDRDPPNYGYTF.

The chain employs TRBV18 and TRBJ2-7, with 8 bases identical to TRBD2. V gave up 4 bases and J gave up 7 bases; unmatched junction bases: 15. Germline CDR1 KGHSH, CDR2 LQKENI. The CDR3 contains 16 residues. Here the CDR3 DNA reads TGTGCCAGCTCACTTTCCCACTCCATAAGCGGGGGAGAGCAGTACTTC. Encoded protein: CASSLSHSISGGEQYF.

This chain connects TRBV5-1 to TRBJ1-2; TRBD1 agrees at 7 bases. Germline CDR1 and CDR2: SGHRS and YFSETQ. Trimming removed 0 bases from V and 8 bases from J; junction bases left unmatched: 7. The CDR3 is 14 amino acids. This CDR3 is CASSLDRGAVGYTF. The CDR3 DNA sequence: TGCGCCAGCAGCTTGGACAGGGGAGCGGTGGGCTACACCTTC. Full variable domain (rest looked up from reference TRBV5-1 and TRBJ1-2): KAGVTQTPRYLIKTRGQQVTLSCSPISGHRSVSWYQQTPGQGLQFLFEYFSETQRNKGNFPGRFSGRQFSNSRSEMNVSTLELGDSALYLCASSLDRGAVGYTFGSGTRLTVV.

The chain joins TRBV28 to TRBJ1-3; no firm D call. The CDR3 totals 13 residues. CDR1 and CDR2 from the germline V gene are MDHEN and SYDVKM. V was pared by 10 bases and J by 6 bases, with 16 bases between. The CDR3 coding sequence is TGTGCCATCTTTGAGCGTCTTAAAAACACCATATATTTT. It codes for CAIFERLKNTIYF.

J is TRBJ1-1 and V is TRBV2; maybe TRBD1 (5 bases). Trimming left V 2 bases short and J 3 bases short, with 10 bases between. Germline values: CDR1 SNHLY, CDR2 FYNNEI. This CDR3 contains 14 residues. The DNA for the CDR3 is TGTGCCAGCAGTGAACAGGGTTGGGACACTGAAGCTTTCTTT. This translates into CASSEQGWDTEAFF.

The gene calls are TRBV3-1 (or the pseudogene TRBV3-2) and TRBJ1-1, with D possibly TRBD1 on 6 matching bases. The CDR3 extends over 13 amino acids. V was cut by 5 bases and J by 6 bases, with 13 bases left in between. Germline V CDR1 and CDR2: LGHDT, YNNKEL (reference sequence). CDR3 loop: CASSSRTVSEAFF. The CDR3 coding sequence is TGTGCCAGCAGCTCCCGGACAGTTTCTGAAGCTTTCTTT.

The V call is TRBV19, the J call TRBJ1-5, with TRBD1 identical over 7 bases. The trim removed 7 bases at V and 6 bases at J, leaving 9 bases unmatched. Per germline, CDR1 LNHDA and CDR2 SQIVND (reference sequence). The CDR3 is 14 amino acids. The CDR3 loop is CASTAGGSGQPQHF. The DNA for the CDR3 is TGTGCCAGTACGGCAGGGGGGAGCGGTCAGCCCCAGCATTTT. Full variable domain (remainder filled in from reference TRBV19 and TRBJ1-5): DGGITQSPKYLFRKEGQNVTLSCEQNLNHDAMYWYRQDPGQGLRLIYYSQIVNDFQKGDIAEGYSVSREKKESFPLTVTSAQKNPTAFYLCASTAGGSGQPQHFGDGTRLSIL.

The J gene is TRBJ1-2, the V gene TRBV28, with a weak D call TRBD1 (5 bases). Trimming removed 5 bases at V and 4 bases at J, with 11 bases between. This CDR3 region has 13 residues. The germline CDR1 and CDR2 sequences are MDHEN and SYDVKM. The CDR3 DNA reads TGTGCCAGCAGTCTCAGGGAAGGCTATGGCTACACCTTC. It specifies CASSLREGYGYTF.

This clone has just a few counts. The chain links TRBV28 to TRBJ1-5; maybe TRBD1 (5 bases). Germline lookup yields CDR1 MDHEN and CDR2 SYDVKM. This CDR3 is built from 14 residues. The V gene lost 6 bases and the J gene lost 3 bases, with 12 bases spanning the gap. For the CDR3, the DNA is TGTGCCAGCAGACGTGACAGCCTCAATCAGCCCCAGCATTTT. Translating it yields CASRRDSLNQPQHF.

The CDR3 bases are TGTGCCAGACCCAGGGACAATAGCAATCAGCCCCAGCATTTT. Its protein product is CARPRDNSNQPQHF. The V and J genes are TRBV6-5 and TRBJ1-5; a possible D gene is TRBD1 (6 bases). Trimming removed 9 bases from V and 0 bases from J, with 12 bases in between. Germline CDR1 MNHEY, CDR2 SVGAGI. The CDR3 has 14 residues.

A few counts support this clone. V gene TRBV7-9 combines with J gene TRBJ2-2; D may be TRBD1 (5 bases). The CDR3 length is 14 residues. The V gene lost 5 bases and the J gene lost 7 bases, with 14 bases spanning the gap. CDR1 and CDR2 from the germline V gene are SEHNR and FQNEAQ (reference sequence). The DNA of the CDR3 is TGTGCCAGCAGCCCCAACACAGGCGTCGGGGAGCTGTTTTTT. Translated: CASSPNTGVGELFF.

The chain employs TRBV7-8 and TRBJ2-7; D is possibly TRBD1 (5 bases). Looked up from germline, CDR1 is SGHVS and CDR2 is FQNEAQ. V lost 4 bases and J 6 bases, leaving 7 bases between the germline ends. The CDR3 totals 11 residues. The CDR3 sequence is CASSSGPEQYF. CDR3 nucleotides: TGTGCCAGCAGCTCAGGGCCCGAGCAGTACTTC.

V usage is TRBV19 and J usage is TRBJ1-1; maybe TRBD1 (6 bases). V lost 6 bases, J lost 8 bases, and 19 bases lay in between. The CDR3 extends over 14 amino acids. CDR1 and CDR2 (germline): LNHDA, SQIVND (reference sequence). The CDR3 DNA is TGTGCCAGTAGCGAGACTCACAGGGATCTGGAAGCTTTCTTT. Translating it yields CASSETHRDLEAFF.

The table lists this clone with a count of one. The chain has TRBV5-6 and TRBJ1-6, with TRBD1 identical over 11 bases. CDR3 length: 16 amino acids. The J segment lost 7 bases and the V segment lost 2 bases, leaving 5 bases of the junction unmatched. Germline V gene sequence: CDR1 SGHDT, CDR2 YYEEEE. Written as DNA, the CDR3 is TGTGCCAGCAGCTTAGGACAGGGGGCGGAAAATTCACCCCTCCACTTT. Its protein product is CASSLGQGAENSPLHF.

In its sample, this clone was seen a few times. The chain combines TRBV6-6 with TRBJ2-2; the D gene is possibly TRBD1 (5 bases). This CDR3 contains 13 residues. Germline CDR1 is MNHNY and CDR2 is SVGAGI (reference sequence). Deletions cut 6 bases from V and 3 bases from J, with 8 bases between. CDR3 protein: CASSRVDTGELFF. The CDR3 bases are TGTGCCAGCAGCAGGGTAGACACCGGGGAGCTGTTTTTT.

This clone was counted once. The chain joins TRBV5-1 to TRBJ1-6, with D unresolved. The germline V and J ends were trimmed by 0 bases and 7 bases, with 11 bases remaining between them. Germline V lookup: CDR1 SGHRS, CDR2 YFSETQ. This CDR3 comprises 15 residues. The CDR3 is CASSLARSANSPLHF. The CDR3 DNA sequence: TGCGCCAGCAGCTTGGCGCGGTCGGCGAATTCACCCCTCCACTTT. Drawing the rest from reference TRBV5-1 and TRBJ1-6, the complete variable domain is KAGVTQTPRYLIKTRGQQVTLSCSPISGHRSVSWYQQTPGQGLQFLFEYFSETQRNKGNFPGRFSGRQFSNSRSEMNVSTLELGDSALYLCASSLARSANSPLHFGNGTRLTVT.

This rearrangement joins TRBV5-1 to TRBJ1-3; D is uncertain. The CDR3 is 14 amino acids. The germline CDR1 and CDR2 sequences are SGHRS and YFSETQ. V shed 2 bases and J shed 0 bases, with 6 bases lying between them. The CDR3 DNA sequence: TGCGCCAGCAGCTTCATTCCCTCTGGAAACACCATATATTTT. This sequence encodes CASSFIPSGNTIYF.

This clone was counted a few times. This sequence joins TRBV11-2 and TRBJ2-1, with 11 bases lining up with TRBD1. J was trimmed by 9 bases and V by 2 bases; bases with no gene match: 6. Per the germline V gene, CDR1 is SGHAT and CDR2 is FQNNGV. This CDR3 has 15 residues. The CDR3 DNA is TGTGCCAGCAGCTTACTGGGACAGGGGGAGTCTGAGCAGTTCTTC. It yields the protein CASSLLGQGESEQFF.

The chain has TRBV11-2 and TRBJ1-1; D gene uncertain. Per germline, CDR1 SGHAT and CDR2 FQNNGV. Trimming took 2 bases from V and 4 from J, leaving 8 bases between them. This CDR3 is 13 amino acids long. This CDR3 reads CASSLRRSTEAFF. The CDR3 DNA reads as TGTGCCAGCAGCTTAAGGCGGAGCACTGAAGCTTTCTTT.

DNA of the CDR3: TGTGCCAGCAGCTTGAACGGAGTCCATCAGCCCCAGCATTTT. Translation gives CASSLNGVHQPQHF. The rearrangement joins TRBV5-6 to TRBJ1-5; D is unclear. V was pared by 1 base and J by 5 bases, with 10 bases between. This CDR3 has 14 amino acids. Germline V gene sequence: CDR1 SGHDT, CDR2 YYEEEE.

V gene TRBV6-5 combines with J gene TRBJ1-1; the D gene is possibly TRBD1 (6 bases). The CDR3 covers 13 residues. Germline V gives CDR1 MNHEY, CDR2 SVGAGI. V was clipped by 6 bases and J by 6 bases, with 14 bases between them. Here the CDR3 reads CASREGGVAEAFF. In DNA, the CDR3 is TGTGCCAGCAGGGAGGGGGGGGTCGCTGAAGCTTTCTTT.

V and J are TRBV20-1 and TRBJ1-5, with D possibly being TRBD1 (5 bases). From germline, CDR1 is DFQATT and CDR2 SNEGSKA (reference sequence). The CDR3 totals 15 residues. V was pared by 3 bases and J by 4 bases, with 16 bases between. CDR3 in DNA: TGCAGTGCTAGTAGGGGCTTTGGAGAGAATCAGCCCCAGCATTTT. Translation: CSASRGFGENQPQHF.

This chain uses TRBV6-1 with TRBJ2-4; D is perhaps TRBD1 (6 bases). The CDR3 totals 15 residues. Germline V lookup: CDR1 MNHNS, CDR2 SASEGT. The V end was cut by 2 bases, the J end by 9 bases, with 17 bases between. CDR3 sequence reads: CASSETPGTGRIQYF. CDR3 nucleotide sequence: TGTGCCAGCAGTGAAACTCCGGGCACAGGGCGCATTCAGTACTTC.